This TCR beta chain appears in the sequencing data of a study of blood T cell repertoires in COVID-19. Study-level information: The samples span acute and convalescent COVID-19 from the United States, Italy and Spain. The cDNA or gDNA used as material had been derived from T cells, B-cell-depleted T cells, or PBMCs.

Sequenced by immunoSEQ multiplex PCR; TCRdb stores in-frame clones only, minus some. The sample includes approximately 260,000 clones, approximately 90% seen only once; the top ten take approximately 7.9%. V lost 4 bases, J lost 5 bases, and 4 bases stayed unmatched. This CDR3 is 13 amino acids long. Germline lookup yields CDR1 MNHEY and CDR2 SVGAGI. This clone has a handful of counts. Sequenced sample: peripheral blood. The genes are TRBV6-5 and TRBJ1-2; 7 nucleotides match TRBD1. The TCR sequence derives from a man in his sixties who had recovered from COVID-19. In nucleotides, the CDR3 is TGTGCCAGCAGTTTGGGGACAGTTTATGGCTACACCTTC. Its translation is CASSLGTVYGYTF.